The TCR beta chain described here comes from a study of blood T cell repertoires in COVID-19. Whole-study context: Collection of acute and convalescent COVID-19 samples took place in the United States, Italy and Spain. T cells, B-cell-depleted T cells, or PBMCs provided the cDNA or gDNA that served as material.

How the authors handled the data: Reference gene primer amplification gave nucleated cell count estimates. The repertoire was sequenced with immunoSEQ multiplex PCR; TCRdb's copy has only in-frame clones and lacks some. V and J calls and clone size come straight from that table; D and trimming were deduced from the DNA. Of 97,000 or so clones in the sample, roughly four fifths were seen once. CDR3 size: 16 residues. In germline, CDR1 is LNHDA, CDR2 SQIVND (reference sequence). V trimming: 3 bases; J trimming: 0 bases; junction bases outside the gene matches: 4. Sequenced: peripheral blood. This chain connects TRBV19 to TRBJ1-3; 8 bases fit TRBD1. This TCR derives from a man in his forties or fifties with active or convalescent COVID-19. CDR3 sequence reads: CASSIGQGGSGNTIYF. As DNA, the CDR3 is TGTGCCAGTAGTATTGGACAGGGCGGCTCTGGAAACACCATATATTTT.